One T cell receptor (beta chain) is described in this entry. TCRdb keeps only in-frame clones here, not all; method: immunoSEQ multiplex PCR. The sample contains 300,000 to 400,000 clones, 80% to 90% of which appear only once. The data originate from a study of blood T cell repertoires in COVID-19. In assigning cohorts, the study relied on participant-reported clinical history. This receptor was obtained from a middle-aged woman with acute COVID-19. The sequenced sample was PBMCs or T cells enriched from blood (not recorded which).

The CDR3 region is CATGQGRTGELFF. The CDR3 DNA reads as TGCGCCACGGGACAGGGGCGCACCGGGGAGCTGTTTTTT. V and J are TRBV5-1 and TRBJ2-2, with 10 bases identical to TRBD1. The V gene's germline CDR1 is SGHRS and CDR2 YFSETQ. The length of the CDR3 is 13 residues. J was trimmed by 4 bases and V by 9 bases; bases with no gene match: 3.